This T cell receptor (beta chain) originates from a study of T cells in Graves' hyperthyroidism and ophthalmopathy. Amplification of TCR beta CDR3 regions used RNA as the template. RT-PCR in the first round (using the HTBI primer set) targeted the TCR CDR3. TCRdb independently ran MiXCR on the multiplex PCR reads; one entry per CDR3 protein. The sample holds hundreds of thousands of distinct CDR3 sequences, around 14% seen once. Hyperthyroidism patients were newly diagnosed, had disease duration under 2 months, and were aged 18 to 65 years. It was 10 ml of fresh peripheral blood that supplied the PBMCs. In its sample, this clonotype was seen many times. The V end was cut by 7 bases, the J end by 6 bases, with 12 bases between. The CDR3 has 12 residues. CDR1 is MNHEY, CDR2 SVGEGT, per germline.

This clonotype was obtained from a woman aged 18-29 years with Graves' hyperthyroidism. The gene calls are TRBV6-2 or TRBV6-3 and TRBJ1-1; no clear D. Sample: blood. Here the CDR3 reads CASTAGFAEAFF. Written as DNA, the CDR3 is TGTGCCAGCACCGCGGGGTTCGCTGAAGCTTTCTTT.